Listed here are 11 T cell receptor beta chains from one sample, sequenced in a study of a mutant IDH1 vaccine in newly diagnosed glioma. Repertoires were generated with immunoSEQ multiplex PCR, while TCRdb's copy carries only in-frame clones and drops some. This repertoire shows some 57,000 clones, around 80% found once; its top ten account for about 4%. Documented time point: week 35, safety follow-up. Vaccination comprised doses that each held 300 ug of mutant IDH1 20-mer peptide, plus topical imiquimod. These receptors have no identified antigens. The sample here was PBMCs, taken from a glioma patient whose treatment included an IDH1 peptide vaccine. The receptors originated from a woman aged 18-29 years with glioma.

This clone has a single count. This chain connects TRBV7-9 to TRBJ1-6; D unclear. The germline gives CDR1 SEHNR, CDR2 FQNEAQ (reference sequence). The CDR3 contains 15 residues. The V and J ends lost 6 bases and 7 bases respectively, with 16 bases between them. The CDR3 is CASSTPFSINSPLHF. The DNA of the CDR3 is TGTGCCAGCAGTACACCGTTCTCGATCAATTCACCCCTCCACTTT.

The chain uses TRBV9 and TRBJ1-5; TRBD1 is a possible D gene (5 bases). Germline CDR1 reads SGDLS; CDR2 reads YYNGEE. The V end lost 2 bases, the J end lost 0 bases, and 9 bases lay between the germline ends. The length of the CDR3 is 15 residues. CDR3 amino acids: CASSVTGYSNQPQHF. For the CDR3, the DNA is TGTGCCAGCAGCGTCACAGGCTATAGCAATCAGCCCCAGCATTTT.

CDR3 sequence (DNA): TGCGCCAGCAGCCGTGACACGTCGGAGGAAAAACTGTTTTTT. This sequence encodes CASSRDTSEEKLFF. The chain combines TRBV5-1 with TRBJ1-4; the D is unclear. CDR1 and CDR2 (germline): SGHRS, YFSETQ. V gave up 4 bases and J gave up 8 bases, with 15 bases separating them. CDR3 size: 14 residues. Looking up the rest from reference TRBV5-1 and TRBJ1-4 gives the full variable domain: KAGVTQTPRYLIKTRGQQVTLSCSPISGHRSVSWYQQTPGQGLQFLFEYFSETQRNKGNFPGRFSGRQFSNSRSEMNVSTLELGDSALYLCASSRDTSEEKLFFGSGTQLSVL.

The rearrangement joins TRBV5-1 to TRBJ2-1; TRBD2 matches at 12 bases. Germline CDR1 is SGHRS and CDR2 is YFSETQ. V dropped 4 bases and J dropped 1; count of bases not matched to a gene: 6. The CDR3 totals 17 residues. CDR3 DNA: TGCGCCAGCAGCACCGGGACTAGCGGGCGTTCCTACAATGAGCAGTTCTTC. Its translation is CASSTGTSGRSYNEQFF.

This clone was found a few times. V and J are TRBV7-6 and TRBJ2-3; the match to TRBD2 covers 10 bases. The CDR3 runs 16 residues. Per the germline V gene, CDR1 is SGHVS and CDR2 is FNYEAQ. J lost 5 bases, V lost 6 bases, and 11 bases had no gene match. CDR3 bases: TGTGCCAGCAGTTTAAGAGCGGGGGGGACGGGAGATACGCAGTATTTT. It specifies CASSLRAGGTGDTQYF. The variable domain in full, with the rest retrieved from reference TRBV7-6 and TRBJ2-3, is GAGVSQSPRYKVTKRGQDVALRCDPISGHVSLYWYRQALGQGPEFLTYFNYEAQQDKSGLPNDRFSAERPEGSISTLTIQRTEQRDSAMYRCASSLRAGGTGDTQYFGPGTRLTVL.

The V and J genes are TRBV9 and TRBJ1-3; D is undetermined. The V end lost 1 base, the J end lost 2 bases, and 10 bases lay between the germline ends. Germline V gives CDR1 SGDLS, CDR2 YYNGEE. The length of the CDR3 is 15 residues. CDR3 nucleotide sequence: TGTGCCAGCAGCGTAACAATGAGGACTGGAAACACCATATATTTT. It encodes CASSVTMRTGNTIYF.

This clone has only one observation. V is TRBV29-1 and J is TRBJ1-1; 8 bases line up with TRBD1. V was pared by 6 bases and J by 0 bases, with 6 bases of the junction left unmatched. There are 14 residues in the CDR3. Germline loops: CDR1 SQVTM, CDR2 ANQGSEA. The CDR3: CSVSPGGVNTEAFF. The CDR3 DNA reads TGCAGCGTGTCACCAGGGGGCGTGAACACTGAAGCTTTCTTT. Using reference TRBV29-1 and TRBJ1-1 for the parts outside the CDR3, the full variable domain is SAVISQKPSRDICQRGTSLTIQCQVDSQVTMMFWYRQQPGQSLTLIATANQGSEATYESGFVIDKFPISRPNLTFSTLTVSNMSPEDSSIYLCSVSPGGVNTEAFFGQGTRLTVV.

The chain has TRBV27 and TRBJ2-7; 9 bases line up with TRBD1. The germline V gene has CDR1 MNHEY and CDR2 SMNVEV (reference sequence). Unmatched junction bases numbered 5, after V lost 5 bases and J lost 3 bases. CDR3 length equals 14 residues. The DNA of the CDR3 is TGTGCCAGCAGTCTACAGGGGGCGGGCTACGAGCAGTACTTC. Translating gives CASSLQGAGYEQYF.

CDR3 nucleotides: TGTGCCAGCAGCTCCTCGACAGGGTCCTACGAGCAGTACTTC. Translation gives CASSSSTGSYEQYF. The chain links TRBV11-2 to TRBJ2-7; 7 nucleotides agree with TRBD1. Per the germline V gene, CDR1 is SGHAT and CDR2 is FQNNGV. CDR3 length equals 14 residues. V was pared by 4 bases and J by 1 base, with 4 bases of the junction left unmatched.

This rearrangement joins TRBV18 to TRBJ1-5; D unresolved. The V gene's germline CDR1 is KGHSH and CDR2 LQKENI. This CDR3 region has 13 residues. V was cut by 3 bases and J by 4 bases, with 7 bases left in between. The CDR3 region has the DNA TGTGCCAGCTCACCGGCGGTGAATCAGCCCCAGCATTTT. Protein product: CASSPAVNQPQHF.

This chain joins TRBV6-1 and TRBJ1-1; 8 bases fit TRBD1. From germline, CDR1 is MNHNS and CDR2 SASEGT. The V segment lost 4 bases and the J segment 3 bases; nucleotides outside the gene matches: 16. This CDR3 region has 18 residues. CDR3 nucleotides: TGTGCCAGCAGTGTTGGGACCGCGTTGGGCAGGGGGCACACTGAAGCTTTCTTT. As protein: CASSVGTALGRGHTEAFF.